These 8 T cell receptor beta chains share one sample of origin, sequenced in a study of shared clonotypes between healthy human individuals. Produced via immunoSEQ multiplex PCR; TCRdb's table is partial and in-frame only. This sample carries roughly 2.5 million clones, 85% to 95% of them seen once, and the ten largest clones take over 0.12%. Source material: naive CD4+ T cells sorted from blood. Documented subset: CD45RA+ positively selected. These receptors came from a man between 18 and 29 years old in good health.

This chain uses TRBV6-5 with TRBJ2-5, with D perhaps assigned TRBD1 or TRBD2 (5 bases each). This CDR3 has 11 residues. In germline, CDR1 is MNHEY, CDR2 SVGAGI. Trimming pared 7 bases from V and 4 bases from J, leaving 7 bases between. CDR3 region: CASMRGETQYF. The CDR3 coding sequence is TGTGCCAGCATGAGGGGAGAGACCCAGTACTTC.

The chain has TRBV5-1 and TRBJ2-7; unclear D gene. V lost 5 bases, J lost 0 bases, and 9 bases lay in between. The CDR3 extends over 13 amino acids. Per the germline V gene, CDR1 is SGHRS and CDR2 is YFSETQ. The CDR3 nucleotides are TGCGCCAGCAGTAGAGAGACCTCCTACGAGCAGTACTTC. It encodes CASSRETSYEQYF.

The V and J genes are TRBV4-1 and TRBJ1-2; 7 bases align to TRBD1. Per the germline V gene, CDR1 is MGHRA and CDR2 is YSYEKL. The CDR3 is 15 residues long. V dropped 4 bases and J dropped 4; count of bases not matched to a gene: 9. CDR3 nucleotides: TGCGCCAGCAGCCTAGGAGGACAGGACAGCTATGGCTACACCTTC. This sequence encodes CASSLGGQDSYGYTF.

The gene calls are TRBV12-5 and TRBJ2-1; 9 nucleotides agree with TRBD2. This CDR3 is 17 amino acids long. Unmatched junction bases numbered 5, after V lost 1 base and J lost 1 base. Germline V gene data show CDR1 as LGHNT and CDR2 as FRNRAP. The DNA for the CDR3 is TGTGCTAGTGGTTTGGGGGGACTAGCCGATTCCTACAATGAGCAGTTCTTC. Translation: CASGLGGLADSYNEQFF.

Concerning this clone itself: The same CDR3 can be traced to other DNA sequences in this sample. The chain couples TRBV7-9 to TRBJ1-2; no clear D. Germline CDR1 and CDR2: SEHNR and FQNEAQ (reference sequence). With 3 bases removed from V and 10 bases from J, the gap between germline ends came to 15 bases. The CDR3 is 13 residues long. CDR3 sequence: CASSLGGIVFYTF. The CDR3 nucleotides read TGTGCCAGCAGCTTGGGAGGTATAGTCTTCTACACCTTC.

The chain combines TRBV7-3 with TRBJ2-1; no reliable D call. V was clipped by 0 bases and J by 12 bases, with 12 bases between them. The V gene's germline CDR1 is SGHTA and CDR2 FQGTGA. The CDR3 is 13 amino acids. CDR3 in amino acids: CASSLTFCPLQFF. Here the CDR3 DNA reads TGTGCCAGCAGCTTAACCTTCTGTCCACTGCAGTTCTTC.

In its sample, this clone was seen once. The V gene is TRBV5-1, the J gene TRBJ2-5; 9 positions match TRBD2. CDR1 and CDR2 from the germline V gene are SGHRS and YFSETQ. This CDR3 is built from 16 residues. The V segment lost 5 bases and the J segment 0 bases; nucleotides outside the gene matches: 8. The CDR3 sequence is CASRPRLAEYQETQYF. Here the CDR3 DNA reads TGCGCCAGCAGGCCCCGACTAGCGGAGTACCAAGAGACCCAGTACTTC. Full variable domain (rest looked up from reference TRBV5-1 and TRBJ2-5): KAGVTQTPRYLIKTRGQQVTLSCSPISGHRSVSWYQQTPGQGLQFLFEYFSETQRNKGNFPGRFSGRQFSNSRSEMNVSTLELGDSALYLCASRPRLAEYQETQYFGPGTRLLVL.

This clone was counted a single time. Different DNA sequences within this sample yield the same CDR3. The chain carries TRBV7-2 and TRBJ2-7; TRBD2 aligns across 10 bases. V shed 5 bases and J 1 base; nucleotides not matched to a gene: 5. CDR3 length: 15 residues. Germline values: CDR1 SGHTA, CDR2 FQGNSA. CDR3 nucleotides: TGTGCCAGCAGCCCCGGACTAGCGGTTTCCTACGAGCAGTACTTC. Its translation: CASSPGLAVSYEQYF.